The rows below give T cell receptor beta chains drawn from one sample of a study of T-cell reconstitution after alpha-beta-depleted transplantation in children. A single record per CDR3 protein comes from TCRdb applying MiXCR to the PCR reads. In the table there are hundreds of thousands of distinct CDR3 sequences, roughly 13% of which are singletons. The material was PBMCs, mostly from graft donor cells, obtained 360 days after TCRalphabeta/CD19-depleted stem cell transplant. These receptors were taken from a male patient younger than 18 who had a stem cell transplant for acute myeloid leukemia, so the T cells may come from the graft donor. Each CDR3 is given with its conserved first and last residue. The D gene is left open where the match is weak. For some rows the clone size is stated as once, few or many, or as a class when expanded; others skip it.

>TRBJ1-4|TRBV27|few|TRBD1
TGTGCCAGCAGCTCGACAGGGAGGCACCTCGGGCTGGGAGAAAAACTGTTTTTT
CASSSTGRHLGLGEKLFF
>TRBJ2-5|TRBV9|.|TRBD2
TGTGCCAGCAGCCATCCCAGAAGTTCACTAGCGGAAAAAGGGACCCAGTACTTC
CASSHPRSSLAEKGTQYF
>TRBJ1-5|TRBV28|.|.
TGTGCCAGCAGTTTTGTGGACATCCACTATCAGCCCCAGCATTTT
CASSFVDIHYQPQHF
>TRBJ2-7|TRBV28|.|.
TGTGCCAGCAGGAAGCTCAGGGACCCCTACGAGCAGTACTTC
CASRKLRDPYEQYF
>TRBJ2-2|TRBV4-3|.|.
TGCGCCAGCAGCCCCCCCCCGCGTGGCGGGGAGCTGTTTTTT
CASSPPPRGGELFF
>TRBJ2-2|TRBV7-3|few|.
TGTGCCAGCAGCTTAAGTTCGGGGCCCGGGGAGCTGTTTTTT
CASSLSSGPGELFF
>TRBJ2-2|TRBV4-3|many|.
TGCGCCAGCAGCCAAGATGGGACCGGGGAGCTGTTTTTT
CASSQDGTGELFF
>TRBJ2-5|TRBV7-6|once|.
TGTGCCAGCAGCCTCAGGTCCCCGGGGTCAAAGACCCAGTACTTC
CASSLRSPGSKTQYF
>TRBJ2-1|TRBV27|many|TRBD2
TGTGCCAGCAGAGGCGCGGGAGTTGTCTACAATGAGCAGTTCTTC
CASRGAGVVYNEQFF
>TRBJ1-4|TRBV28|many|.
TGTGCCAGCAGTTACAACAGCGACAATGAAAAACTGTTTTTT
CASSYNSDNEKLFF
>TRBJ2-2|TRBV19|few|.
TGTGCCACCCCGCGTTGGGGCACCGGGGAGCTGTTTTTT
CATPRWGTGELFF
>TRBJ2-4|TRBV20-1|.|TRBD2
TGCAGTGCTACTTTAGCGGCGGGAGGGGGGAACATTCAGTACTTC
CSATLAAGGGNIQYF
>TRBJ2-7|TRBV7-8|many|.
TGTGCCAGCAGCTTAGCAGGATTTACCTACGAGCAGTACTTC
CASSLAGFTYEQYF
>TRBJ2-3|TRBV9|few|TRBD2
TGTGCCAGCAGCGTACGAGCGGGAGACATCACAGATACGCAGTATTTT
CASSVRAGDITDTQYF
>TRBJ2-7|TRBV5-1|.|.
TGCGCCAGCAGCTTGGCCCCCGGGTATACCTACGAGCAGTACTTC
CASSLAPGYTYEQYF
>TRBJ2-2|TRBV15|.|.
TGTGCCACCAGCCGGGAGCTGAACACCGGGGAGCTGTTTTTT
CATSRELNTGELFF